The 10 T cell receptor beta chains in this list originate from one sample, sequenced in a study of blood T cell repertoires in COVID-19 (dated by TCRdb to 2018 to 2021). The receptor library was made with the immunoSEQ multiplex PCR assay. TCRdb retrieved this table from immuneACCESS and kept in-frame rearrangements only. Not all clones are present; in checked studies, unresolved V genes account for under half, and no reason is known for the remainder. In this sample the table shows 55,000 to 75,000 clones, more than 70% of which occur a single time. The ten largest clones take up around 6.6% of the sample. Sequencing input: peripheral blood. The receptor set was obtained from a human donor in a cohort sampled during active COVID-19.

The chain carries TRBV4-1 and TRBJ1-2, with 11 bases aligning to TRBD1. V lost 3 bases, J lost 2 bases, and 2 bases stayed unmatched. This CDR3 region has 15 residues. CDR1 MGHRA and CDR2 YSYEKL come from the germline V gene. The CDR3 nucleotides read TGCGCCAGCAGCCAGAGGACAGGGGGCAACTATGGCTACACCTTC. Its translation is CASSQRTGGNYGYTF.

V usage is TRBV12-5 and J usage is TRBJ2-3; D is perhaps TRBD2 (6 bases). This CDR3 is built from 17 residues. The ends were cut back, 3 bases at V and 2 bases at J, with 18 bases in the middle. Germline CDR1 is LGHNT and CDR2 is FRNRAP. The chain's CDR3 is CASGFTKGTLITDTQYF. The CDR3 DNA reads TGTGCTAGTGGTTTCACAAAGGGGACTTTAATCACAGATACGCAGTATTTT.

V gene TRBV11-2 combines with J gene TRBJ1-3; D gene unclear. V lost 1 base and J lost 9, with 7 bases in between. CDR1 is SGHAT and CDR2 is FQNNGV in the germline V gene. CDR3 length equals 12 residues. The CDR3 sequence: CASSLGGSTIYF. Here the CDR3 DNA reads TGTGCCAGCAGCTTAGGAGGGAGCACCATATATTTT.

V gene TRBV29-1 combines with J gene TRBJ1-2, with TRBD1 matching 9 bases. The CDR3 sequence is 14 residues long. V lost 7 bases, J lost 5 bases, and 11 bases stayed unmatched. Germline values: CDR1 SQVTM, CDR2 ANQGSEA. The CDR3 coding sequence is TGCAGCGCCTCAACGGACAGGGGAATGTATGGCTACACCTTC. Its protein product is CSASTDRGMYGYTF.

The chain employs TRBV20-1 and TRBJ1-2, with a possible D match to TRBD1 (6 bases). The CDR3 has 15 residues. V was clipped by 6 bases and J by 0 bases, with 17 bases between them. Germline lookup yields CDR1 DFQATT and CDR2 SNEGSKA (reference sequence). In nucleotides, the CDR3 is TGCAGTGCCAGTGGCAGGGGTGAAACTAACTATGGCTACACCTTC. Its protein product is CSASGRGETNYGYTF.

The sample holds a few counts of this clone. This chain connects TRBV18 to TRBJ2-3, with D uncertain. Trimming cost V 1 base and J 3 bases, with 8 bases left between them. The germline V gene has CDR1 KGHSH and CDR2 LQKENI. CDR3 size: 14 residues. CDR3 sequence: CASSPLGATDTQYF. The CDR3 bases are TGTGCCAGCTCACCACTGGGCGCAACAGATACGCAGTATTTT.

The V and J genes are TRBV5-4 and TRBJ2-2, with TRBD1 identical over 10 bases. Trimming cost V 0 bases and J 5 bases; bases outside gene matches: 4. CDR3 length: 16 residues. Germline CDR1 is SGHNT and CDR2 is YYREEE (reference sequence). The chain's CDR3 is CASSLGDRGETGELFF. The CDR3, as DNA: TGTGCCAGCAGCTTGGGGGACAGGGGTGAGACCGGGGAGCTGTTTTTT. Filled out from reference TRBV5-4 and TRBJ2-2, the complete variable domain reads ETGVTQSPTHLIKTRGQQVTLRCSSQSGHNTVSWYQQALGQGPQFIFQYYREEENGRGNFPPRFSGLQFPNYSSELNVNALELDDSALYLCASSLGDRGETGELFFGEGSRLTVL.

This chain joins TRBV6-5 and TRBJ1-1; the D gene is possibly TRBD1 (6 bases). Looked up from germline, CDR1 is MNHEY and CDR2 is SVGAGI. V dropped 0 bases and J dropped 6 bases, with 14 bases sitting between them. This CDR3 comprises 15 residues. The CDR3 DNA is TGTGCCAGCAGTTACTCACGGCGGGGGGGCGCTGAAGCTTTCTTT. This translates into CASSYSRRGGAEAFF.

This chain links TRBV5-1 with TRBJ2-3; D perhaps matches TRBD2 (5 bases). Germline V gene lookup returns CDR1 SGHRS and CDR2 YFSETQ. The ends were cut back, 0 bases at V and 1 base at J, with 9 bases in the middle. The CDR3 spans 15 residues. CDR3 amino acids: CASSLAAGRTDTQYF. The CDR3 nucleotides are TGCGCCAGCAGCTTGGCGGCGGGTCGCACAGATACGCAGTATTTT.

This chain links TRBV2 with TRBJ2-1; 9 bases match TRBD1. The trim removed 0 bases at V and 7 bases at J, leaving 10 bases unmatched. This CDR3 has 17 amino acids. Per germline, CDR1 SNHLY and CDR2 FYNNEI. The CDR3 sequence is CASSEALRTGVFNEQFF. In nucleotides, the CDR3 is TGTGCCAGCAGTGAAGCGCTTAGGACAGGGGTCTTTAATGAGCAGTTCTTC.